This entry features one TCR beta chain sequence. Antigen unknown. Recent vaccinations or acute infections were absent in the healthy HIV-negative adult donors. The method was immunoSEQ multiplex PCR; TCRdb's version includes in-frame clones alone and lacks a portion of them. The table has approximately 330,000 clones, more than 60% seen once; the top ten hold about 9.4%. Germline lookup yields CDR1 SGHDT and CDR2 YYEEEE. V gave up 4 bases and J gave up 7 bases; unmatched junction bases: 12. The CDR3 covers 16 residues. The data belong to a study of shared clonotypes between healthy human individuals. Study-wide points: Owing to a small donor count, the genetic and exposure-history diversity represented was limited. Sharing across several donors was seen in around 5% of naive CD4 clonotypes.

The chain carries TRBV5-6 and TRBJ2-3, with 10 bases lining up with TRBD2. The sequence was obtained from a man younger than 40 in good health. Source material: memory CD4+ T cells sorted from blood. The subset: CD45RA-negative fraction. For the CDR3, the DNA is TGTGCCAGCAGCCCAGCGGGAGGGCCTCAGAAGAATACGCAGTATTTT. Its translation: CASSPAGGPQKNTQYF.